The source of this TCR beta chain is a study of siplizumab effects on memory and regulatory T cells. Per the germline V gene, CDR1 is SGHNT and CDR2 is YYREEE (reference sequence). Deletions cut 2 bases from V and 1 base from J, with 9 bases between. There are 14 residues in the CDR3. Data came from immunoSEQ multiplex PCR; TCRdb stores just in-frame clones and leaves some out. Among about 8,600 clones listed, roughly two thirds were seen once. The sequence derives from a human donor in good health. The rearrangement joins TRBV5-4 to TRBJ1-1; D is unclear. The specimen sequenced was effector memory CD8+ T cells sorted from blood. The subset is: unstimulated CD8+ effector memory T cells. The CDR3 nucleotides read TGTGCCAGCAGCTTTGAGATGGGGAACACTGAAGCTTTCTTT. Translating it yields CASSFEMGNTEAFF.